The sequence of this T cell receptor (beta chain) was determined in a study of T cell repertoires in cytomegalovirus infection. Whole-study context: Selected CMV epitopes included recently identified HLA-C-restricted ones as well as well-studied HLA-B-restricted ones. Evidence of both CMV infection and a matching HLA type came from public TCR beta signatures. Findings and caveats of the study: The cumulative frequency of public TCR beta families identified carriers of CMV plus the relevant HLA. CMV-specific TCR beta clonotypes restricted by HLA-C dominated the ex vivo response.

This clonotype was seen only a few times. Its matching antigen is unknown. TCRdb recomputed calls from the reads with MiXCR, one row per CDR3 protein. The table lists about 310,000 distinct CDR3 sequences, 20% to 25% of them singletons. Germline CDR1 LNHDA, CDR2 SQIVND (reference sequence). This CDR3 contains 15 residues. The V gene end was trimmed by 6 bases and the J gene end by 5 bases; junction bases not matched to a gene: 12. This TCR was recovered from a human donor in good health (CMV status not recorded). Some clones in this sample may be carry-over from other donors' samples. V gene TRBV19 combines with J gene TRBJ1-2; 7 nucleotides line up with TRBD1. Here the sequenced sample was cultured PBMCs, taken from culture after CMV antigen stimulation. The CDR3 here is CASRGQDREGYGYTF. The DNA of the CDR3 is TGTGCCAGTAGGGGACAAGACAGGGAGGGGTATGGCTACACCTTC.